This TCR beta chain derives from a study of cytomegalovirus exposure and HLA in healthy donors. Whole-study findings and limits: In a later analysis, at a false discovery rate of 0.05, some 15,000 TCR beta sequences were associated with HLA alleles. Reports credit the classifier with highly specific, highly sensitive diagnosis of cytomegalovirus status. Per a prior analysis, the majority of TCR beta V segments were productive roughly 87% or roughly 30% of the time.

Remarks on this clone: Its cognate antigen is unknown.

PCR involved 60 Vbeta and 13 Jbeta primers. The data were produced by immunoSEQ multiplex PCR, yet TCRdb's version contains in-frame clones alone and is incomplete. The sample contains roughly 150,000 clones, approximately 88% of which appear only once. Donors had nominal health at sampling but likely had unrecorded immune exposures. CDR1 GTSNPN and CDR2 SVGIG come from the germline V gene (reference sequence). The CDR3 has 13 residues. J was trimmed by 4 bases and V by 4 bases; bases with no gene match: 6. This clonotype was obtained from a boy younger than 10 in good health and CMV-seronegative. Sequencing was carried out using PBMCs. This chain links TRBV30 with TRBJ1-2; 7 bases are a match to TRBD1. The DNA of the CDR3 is TGTGCCTGGATCGGCCAGGGGGGCTATGGCTACACCTTC. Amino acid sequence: CAWIGQGGYGYTF.